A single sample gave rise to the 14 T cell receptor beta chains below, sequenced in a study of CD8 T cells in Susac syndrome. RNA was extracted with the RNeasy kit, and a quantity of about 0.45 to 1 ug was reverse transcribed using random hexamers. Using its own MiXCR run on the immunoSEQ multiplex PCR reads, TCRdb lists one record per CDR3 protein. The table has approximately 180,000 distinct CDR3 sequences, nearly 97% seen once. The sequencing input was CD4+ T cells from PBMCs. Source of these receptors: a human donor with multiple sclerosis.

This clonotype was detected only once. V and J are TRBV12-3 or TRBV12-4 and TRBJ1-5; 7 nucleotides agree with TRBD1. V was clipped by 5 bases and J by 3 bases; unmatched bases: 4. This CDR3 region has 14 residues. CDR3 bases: TGTGCCAGCAGTCCGACAGGGCCCAATCAGCCCCAGCATTTT. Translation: CASSPTGPNQPQHF.

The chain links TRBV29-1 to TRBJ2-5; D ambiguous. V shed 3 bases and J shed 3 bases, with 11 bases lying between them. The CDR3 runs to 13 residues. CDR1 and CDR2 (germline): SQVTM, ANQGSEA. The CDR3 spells CSVDSRGEETQYF. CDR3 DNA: TGCAGCGTTGATTCTAGAGGCGAAGAGACCCAGTACTTC.

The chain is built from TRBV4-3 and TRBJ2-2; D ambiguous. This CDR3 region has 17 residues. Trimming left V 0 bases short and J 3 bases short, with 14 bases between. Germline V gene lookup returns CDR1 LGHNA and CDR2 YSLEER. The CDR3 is CASSQDQARLYTGELFF. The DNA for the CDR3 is TGCGCCAGCAGCCAAGATCAGGCCAGATTATACACCGGGGAGCTGTTTTTT.

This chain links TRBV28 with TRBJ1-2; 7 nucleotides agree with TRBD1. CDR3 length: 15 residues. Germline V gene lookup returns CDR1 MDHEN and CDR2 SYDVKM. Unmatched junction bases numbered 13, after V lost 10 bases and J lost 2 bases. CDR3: CATEGPGQANYGYTF. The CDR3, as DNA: TGTGCCACCGAAGGCCCAGGACAGGCAAACTATGGCTACACCTTC.

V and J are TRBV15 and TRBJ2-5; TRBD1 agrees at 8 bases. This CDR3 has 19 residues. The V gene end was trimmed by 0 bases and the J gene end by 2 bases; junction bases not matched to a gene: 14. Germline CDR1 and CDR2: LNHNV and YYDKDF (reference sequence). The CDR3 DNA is TGTGCCACCAGCAGAGATCTCGGCAGGGGGCGTGGGGCTCAAGAGACCCAGTACTTC. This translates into CATSRDLGRGRGAQETQYF.

This CDR3 is CASSLPRPGNEQFF. The CDR3 nucleotides are TGTGCCAGCAGCTTGCCCCGACCGGGTAATGAGCAGTTCTTC. The rearrangement joins TRBV5-6 to TRBJ2-1; no clear D. The V and J ends lost 1 base and 7 bases respectively, with 12 bases between them. This CDR3 contains 14 residues. Germline V gene data show CDR1 as SGHDT and CDR2 as YYEEEE. The full variable domain, rest sourced from reference TRBV5-6 and TRBJ2-1, is DAGVTQSPTHLIKTRGQQVTLRCSPKSGHDTVSWYQQALGQGPQFIFQYYEEEERQRGNFPDRFSGHQFPNYSSELNVNALLLGDSALYLCASSLPRPGNEQFFGPGTRLTVL.

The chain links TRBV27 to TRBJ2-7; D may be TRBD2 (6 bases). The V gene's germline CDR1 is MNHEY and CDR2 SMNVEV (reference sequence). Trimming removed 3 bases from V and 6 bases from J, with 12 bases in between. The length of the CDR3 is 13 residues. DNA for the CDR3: TGTGCCAGCAGTTTCGGGGCGGGAAGCGAGCAGTACTTC. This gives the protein CASSFGAGSEQYF.

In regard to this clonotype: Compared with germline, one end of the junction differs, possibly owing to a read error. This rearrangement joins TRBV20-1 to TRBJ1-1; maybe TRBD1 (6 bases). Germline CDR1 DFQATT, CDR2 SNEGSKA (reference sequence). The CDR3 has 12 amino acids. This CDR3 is CSPRQANTEAFF. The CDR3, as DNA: TGCAGTCCTAGACAGGCGAACACTGAAGCTTTCTTT.

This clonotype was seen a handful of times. As DNA, the CDR3 is TGTGCCAGCAGCTTAGTTAACAGGGTAGGCGAGCAGTACTTC. It yields the protein CASSLVNRVGEQYF. This chain connects TRBV11-2 to TRBJ2-7; TRBD1 is a possible D gene (6 bases). This CDR3 region has 14 residues. V lost 1 base, J lost 6 bases, and 13 bases lay in between. Per germline, CDR1 SGHAT and CDR2 FQNNGV.

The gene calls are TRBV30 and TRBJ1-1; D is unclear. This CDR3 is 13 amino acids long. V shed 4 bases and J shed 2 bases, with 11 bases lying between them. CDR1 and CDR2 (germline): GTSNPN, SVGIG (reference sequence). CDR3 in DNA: TGTGCCTGGAACATCGGGTCCAACACTGAAGCTTTCTTT. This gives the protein CAWNIGSNTEAFF.

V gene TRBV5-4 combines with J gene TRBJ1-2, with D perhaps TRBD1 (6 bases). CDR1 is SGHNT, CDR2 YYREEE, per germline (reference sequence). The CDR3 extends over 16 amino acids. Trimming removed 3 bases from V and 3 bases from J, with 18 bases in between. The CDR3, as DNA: TGTGCCAGCAGCTCAGGGATCAGGGGTGGAGACTATGGCTACACCTTC. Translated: CASSSGIRGGDYGYTF.

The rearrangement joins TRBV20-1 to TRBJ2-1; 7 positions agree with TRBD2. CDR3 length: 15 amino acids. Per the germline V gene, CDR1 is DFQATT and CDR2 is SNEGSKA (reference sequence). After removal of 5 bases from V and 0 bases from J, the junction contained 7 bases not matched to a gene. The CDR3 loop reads CSASPLAGSYNEQFF. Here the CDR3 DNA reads TGCAGTGCTTCTCCATTAGCGGGCTCCTACAATGAGCAGTTCTTC.

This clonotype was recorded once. Here the CDR3 reads CSVVRGLDTEAFF. In nucleotides, the CDR3 is TGCAGCGTTGTAAGGGGCCTAGACACTGAAGCTTTCTTT. The genes are TRBV29-1 and TRBJ1-1, with a possible D match to TRBD1 (5 bases). Trimming left V 4 bases short and J 3 bases short, with 12 bases between. Germline CDR1 reads SQVTM; CDR2 reads ANQGSEA. This CDR3 spans 13 amino acids.

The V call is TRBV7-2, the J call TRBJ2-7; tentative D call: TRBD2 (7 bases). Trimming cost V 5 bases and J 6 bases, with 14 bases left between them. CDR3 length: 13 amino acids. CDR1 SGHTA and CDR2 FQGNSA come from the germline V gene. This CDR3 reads CASSLQGRGEQYF. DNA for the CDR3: TGTGCCAGCAGCCTCCAGGGGAGGGGCGAGCAGTACTTC.